This T cell receptor beta chain appears in the sequencing data of a study of OX40 agonist ivuxolimab in advanced cancers. On the study more broadly: Patients received the agonistic anti-OX40 (CD134) antibody ivuxolimab. Those enrolled were about 80% male, with a mean age of approximately 60 years and ages from about 20 to 90. Having had anti-PD-1, anti-PD-L1 or anti-CTLA-4 therapy before was allowed, and over 35% had some. Partial responses occurred in Three dose-escalation patients, one with hepatocellular carcinoma and two with cutaneous melanoma.

Germline loops: CDR1 MNHNS, CDR2 SASEGT. The CDR3 extends over 12 amino acids. J lost 8 bases, V lost 6 bases, and 4 bases had no gene match. Method: immunoSEQ multiplex PCR; TCRdb's copy keeps in-frame clones and lacks some. The repertoire holds about 82,000 clones, with roughly 90% as singletons. The specimen was CD4+ or CD8+ T cells sorted from blood, collected in a trial of the OX40 agonist ivuxolimab. The sequence came from an adult with an advanced solid tumor such as melanoma, head and neck, liver or kidney cancer. The chain employs TRBV6-1 and TRBJ1-1; TRBD1 agrees at 9 bases. CDR3 coding DNA: TGTGCCAGCAGGAGACAGGGGGAAGAAGCTTTCTTT. It encodes CASRRQGEEAFF.